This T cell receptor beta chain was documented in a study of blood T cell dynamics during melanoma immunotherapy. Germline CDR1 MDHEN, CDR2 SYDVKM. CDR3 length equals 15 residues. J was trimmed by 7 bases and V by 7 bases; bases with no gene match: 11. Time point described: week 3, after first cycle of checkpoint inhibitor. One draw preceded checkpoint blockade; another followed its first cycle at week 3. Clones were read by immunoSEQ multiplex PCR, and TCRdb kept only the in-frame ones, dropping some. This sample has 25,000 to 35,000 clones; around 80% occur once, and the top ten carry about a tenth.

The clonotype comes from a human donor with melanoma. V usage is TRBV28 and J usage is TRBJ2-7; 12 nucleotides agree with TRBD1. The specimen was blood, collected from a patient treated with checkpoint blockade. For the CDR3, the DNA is TGTGCCAGCACACCACCGGGACAGGGGGCGGTTGAGCAGTACTTC. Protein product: CASTPPGQGAVEQYF.